This TCR beta chain was documented in a study of T-cell reconstitution after alpha-beta-depleted transplantation in children. Many counts were recorded for this clonotype. Library preparation (for TCRbeta) was performed with unique molecular identifiers. TCRdb re-derived calls from the PCR reads in MiXCR, one entry per CDR3 protein. The top ten hold roughly 2.7% of the sample, which has more than 200,000 distinct CDR3 sequences, around 25% seen once. The sample consisted of PBMCs, taken before TCRalphabeta/CD19-depleted stem cell transplant. The receptor was isolated from a girl aged 2-15 years with Fanconi anemia, due to receive a stem cell transplant.

Here the CDR3 DNA reads TGTGCCACCAGAGACGGAAGCGGGAGAGATACGCAGTATTTT. Its protein is CATRDGSGRDTQYF. The rearrangement joins TRBV15 to TRBJ2-3; 8 bases align to TRBD2. The trim removed 6 bases at V and 5 bases at J, leaving 7 bases unmatched. From germline, CDR1 is LNHNV and CDR2 YYDKDF (reference sequence). CDR3 size: 14 residues. Full variable domain (rest looked up from reference TRBV15 and TRBJ2-3): DAMVIQNPRYQVTQFGKPVTLSCSQTLNHNVMYWYQQKSSQAPKLLFHYYDKDFNNEADTPDNFQSRRPNTSFCFLDIRSPGLGDTAMYLCATRDGSGRDTQYFGPGTRLTVL.